A single sample is the source of the 24 T cell receptor beta chains below, sequenced in a study of tumor and adjacent non-tumor tissue in lung cancer. A modified ARM-PCR protocol with three rounds of nested PCR amplified TCRbeta. TCRdb reanalysed the multiplex PCR reads using MiXCR and keeps one entry per CDR3 protein. Altogether 200,000 or so distinct CDR3 sequences are present, 70% to 75% being singletons, with the ten largest covering about 25%. This sample's RNA came from whole unsorted tissue. The sequencing sample was made of lung tumor tissue. The receptors were sampled from a man aged 55 to 70 with non-small cell lung cancer.

In regard to this clonotype: Germline and junction disagree at one end, which may indicate a read error. This rearrangement joins TRBV29-1 to TRBJ1-1, with TRBD1 identical over 8 bases. The CDR3 runs 16 residues. The germline gives CDR1 SQVTM, CDR2 ANQGSEA. Here the CDR3 reads CSVPVRQGAPNSEAFF. The DNA for the CDR3 is TGCAGCGTCCCAGTTCGCCAGGGGGCTCCGAACTCTGAAGCTTTCTTT.

A remark on this clonotype: A much more abundant neighbour one base away suggests this may be a read error. The chain couples TRBV20-1 to TRBJ2-7; no clear D gene. The CDR3 extends over 12 amino acids. Germline-derived CDR1 and CDR2 are DFQATT and SNEGSKA (reference sequence). V dropped 4 bases and J dropped 3 bases, with 10 bases sitting between them. CDR3 sequence: CSATRDSYEQYF. Written as DNA, the CDR3 is TGCAGTGCTACTAGGGATAGCTACGAGCAGTACTTC.

In its sample, this clonotype was seen once. The V and J genes are TRBV30 and TRBJ2-7; either TRBD1 or TRBD2 may fit D (5 bases each). The ends were cut back, 4 bases at V and 2 bases at J, with 12 bases in the middle. Germline V CDR1 and CDR2: GTSNPN, SVGIG (reference sequence). This CDR3 is 13 amino acids long. The CDR3 is CAWKGPGTYEQYF. CDR3 in DNA: TGTGCCTGGAAGGGACCAGGGACCTACGAGCAGTACTTC. The complete variable domain, with remaining parts taken from reference TRBV30 and TRBJ2-7, reads SQTIHQWPATLVQPVGSPLSLECTVEGTSNPNLYWYRQAAGRGLQLLFYSVGIGQISSEVPQNLSASRPQDRQFILSSKKLLLSDSGFYLCAWKGPGTYEQYFGPGTRLTVT.

Worth noting for this clonotype: A much larger clone lies one base from this, so it may be a read error. CDR3 nucleotide sequence: TGTGCCAGCAGTTCTAGCGGGAAAGACACCGGGGAGCTGTTTTTT. Translating gives CASSSSGKDTGELFF. The V gene is TRBV6-6, the J gene TRBJ2-2; 9 nucleotides match TRBD2. The CDR3 covers 15 residues. Per germline, CDR1 MNHNY and CDR2 SVGAGI (reference sequence). With V trimmed by 4 bases and J by 3 bases, 3 bases remained unmatched.

This clonotype was seen ten or more times. The rearrangement links TRBV20-1 to TRBJ2-7; 11 nucleotides align to TRBD1. Germline loops: CDR1 DFQATT, CDR2 SNEGSKA (reference sequence). V trimming: 6 bases; J trimming: 8 bases; junction bases outside the gene matches: 9. The CDR3 length is 13 residues. The DNA of the CDR3 is TGCAGTGCCCGGGACAGGGGGAATCCGAAGCAGTACTTC. Amino acids: CSARDRGNPKQYF.

Worth noting for this clonotype: It is likely a read error, because the conserved phenylalanine at the end of the CDR3 is missing. The gene calls are TRBV2 and TRBJ2-5; no reliable D call. V was cut by 5 bases and J by 0 bases, with 1 base left in between. Germline CDR1 SNHLY, CDR2 FYNNEI. This CDR3 spans 11 amino acids. CDR3 in DNA: TGTGCCAGCAGTTACCAAGAGACCCAGTACTTA. Translation: CASSYQETQYL.

This clonotype was seen a few times. A read error may account for a junction end that differs from germline. The CDR3 sequence: CPSSIGEQYNEQFF. The CDR3 DNA follows: TGTCCCAGCAGCATTGGGGAGCAATACAATGAGCAGTTCTTC. The chain couples TRBV11-3 to TRBJ2-1; possible D gene TRBD2, 5 bases. The CDR3 consists of 14 residues. Germline loops: CDR1 SGHNT, CDR2 YENEEA.

CDR3 sequence: CANNNTWGGELFF. DNA of the CDR3: TGTGCCAACAACAATACCTGGGGCGGGGAGCTGTTTTTT. The rearrangement links TRBV11-2 to TRBJ2-2; D unclear. Deletions cut 10 bases from V and 7 bases from J, with 16 bases between. The CDR3 consists of 13 residues. CDR1 and CDR2 (germline): SGHAT, FQNNGV.

A note on this clonotype: This could be a read error, since a much larger clone is one nucleotide away. The chain has TRBV10-2 and TRBJ2-7; D gene unclear. CDR1 WSHSY and CDR2 SAAADI come from the germline V gene. This CDR3 region has 11 residues. The CDR3 region has the DNA TGCGTCACCGAGGACGACTACGAGCAGTACTTC. This translates into CVTEDDYEQYF.

V and J are TRBV5-1 and TRBJ1-5; 9 bases line up with TRBD1. CDR1 is SGHRS and CDR2 is YFSETQ in the germline V gene. The J segment lost 2 bases and the V segment lost 2 bases, leaving 2 bases of the junction unmatched. The CDR3 runs to 15 residues. CDR3 loop: CASSLRTGGNQPQHF. CDR3 nucleotide sequence: TGCGCCAGCAGCTTAAGGACAGGGGGCAATCAGCCCCAGCATTTT.

This clonotype was observed a single time. Without the conserved terminal phenylalanine or tryptophan, this CDR3 likely stems from a read error. V is TRBV6-1 and J is TRBJ1-6; 7 nucleotides match TRBD1. The CDR3 loop spans 14 amino acids. Looked up from germline, CDR1 is MNHNS and CDR2 is SASEGT. V lost 10 bases to trimming and J lost 12 bases; unmatched junction nucleotides: 15. The CDR3 region is CANRGRGQTQPLHL. DNA of the CDR3: TGTGCCAACAGGGGTAGGGGACAAACCCAACCCCTCCACCTT.

Points on this clonotype: One end of the junction does not line up with germline, which may come from a read error. The chain recombines TRBV4-2 with TRBJ1-2, with D maybe TRBD1 (5 bases). CDR3 length: 15 amino acids. Looked up from germline, CDR1 is LGHNA and CDR2 is YNFKEQ. In DNA form, the CDR3 reads TGTGCCAACAGCCGCCCGGTGGGGGCTAACTATGGCTACACCTTC. This gives the protein CANSRPVGANYGYTF.

J is TRBJ1-5 and V is TRBV20-1, with D uncertain. The CDR3 totals 14 residues. The V end lost 7 bases, the J end lost 2 bases, and 15 bases lay between the germline ends. Germline CDR1 DFQATT, CDR2 SNEGSKA (reference sequence). CDR3 bases: TGCAGTGTCCCGGAGAGAGGTGGCAATCAGCCCCAGCATTTT. Protein product: CSVPERGGNQPQHF.

On this clonotype: This may arise from a read error, as a much more abundant clone is one base away. This likely comes from a read error, as the CDR3 has no conserved phenylalanine or tryptophan at its end. V is TRBV20-1 and J is TRBJ2-1; D gene unclear. The V gene's germline CDR1 is DFQATT and CDR2 SNEGSKA (reference sequence). V was shortened by 4 bases and J by 6 bases, with 22 bases between the two germline ends. The CDR3 has 16 residues. CDR3: CSATPARLWAINEQFL. CDR3 in DNA: TGCAGTGCTACCCCAGCGAGGCTTTGGGCAATCAATGAGCAGTTCCTC.

The chain uses TRBV6-6 and TRBJ1-5; D remains unclear. Germline V gene data show CDR1 as MNHNY and CDR2 as SVGAGI (reference sequence). Trimming took off 5 bases at V and 0 bases at J, with 11 bases between the two ends. This CDR3 region has 15 residues. The CDR3 DNA follows: TGTGCCAGCAGTCCCCTCAGCCTTAGCAATCAGCCCCAGCATTTT. Translating it yields CASSPLSLSNQPQHF.

V usage is TRBV5-1 and J usage is TRBJ2-2, with D possibly being TRBD2 (8 bases). Looked up from germline, CDR1 is SGHRS and CDR2 is YFSETQ. V gave up 0 bases and J gave up 6 bases, with 12 bases separating them. The CDR3 is 15 residues long. The CDR3 DNA sequence: TGCGCCAGCAGCTTGGTAGCGGGACAGTCCGGGGAGCTGTTTTTT. As protein: CASSLVAGQSGELFF.

The chain employs TRBV5-1 and TRBJ1-1; 7 positions agree with TRBD1. After removal of 4 bases from V and 4 bases from J, the junction contained 10 bases not matched to a gene. The CDR3 contains 15 residues. The germline V gene has CDR1 SGHRS and CDR2 YFSETQ. The DNA for the CDR3 is TGCGCCAGCAGCATAAGACAGGGAACTACCACTGAAGCTTTCTTT. Residues: CASSIRQGTTTEAFF.

About this clonotype: The CDR3 does not close with the conserved phenylalanine or tryptophan, likely indicating a read error. This rearrangement joins TRBV11-1 to TRBJ2-1, with D unresolved. The ends were cut back, 3 bases at V and 4 bases at J, with 7 bases in the middle. Germline-derived CDR1 and CDR2 are SGHAT and FQDESV (reference sequence). CDR3 length equals 13 residues. The CDR3 loop reads CASSLEWYNEQFL. In DNA form, the CDR3 reads TGTGCCAGCAGCTTGGAGTGGTACAATGAGCAGTTCTTA.

Remarks on this clonotype: At one boundary the junction diverges from the germline segment, which might be a read error. The V gene is TRBV11-1, the J gene TRBJ1-1; D call uncertain. Germline loops: CDR1 SGHAT, CDR2 FQDESV (reference sequence). The length of the CDR3 is 14 residues. CDR3 in DNA: TGTGTCAGCCGTACTGTAACAGTGAACACTGAAGCTTTCTTT. It translates to CVSRTVTVNTEAFF.

As for this clonotype: A read error is likely, as this CDR3 ends without the conserved phenylalanine or tryptophan. This chain joins TRBV11-2 and TRBJ2-3; D is perhaps TRBD2 (7 bases). The CDR3 consists of 14 residues. V dropped 3 bases and J dropped 12 bases, with 19 bases sitting between them. The V gene's germline CDR1 is SGHAT and CDR2 FQNNGV. CDR3 nucleotides: TGTGCCAGCAGCTTTCTAGGGGGGGGCGTTCAACAGTATCTT. This gives the protein CASSFLGGGVQQYL.

The V call is TRBV20-1, the J call TRBJ2-7; D call uncertain. This CDR3 has 12 amino acids. Trimming took off 7 bases at V and 0 bases at J, with 10 bases between the two ends. CDR1 is DFQATT, CDR2 SNEGSKA, per germline (reference sequence). For the CDR3, the DNA is TGCAGTGTTATCACGGCCTCCTACGAGCAGTACTTC. As protein: CSVITASYEQYF.

This clonotype was found many times. The genes are TRBV6-1 and TRBJ1-1, with unresolved D. The CDR3 sequence is 14 residues long. The ends were cut back, 5 bases at V and 3 bases at J, with 13 bases in the middle. Germline V lookup: CDR1 MNHNS, CDR2 SASEGT. CDR3 amino acids: CASSSTPRDTEAFF. The CDR3 nucleotides are TGTGCCAGCAGTTCCACTCCGAGGGACACTGAAGCTTTCTTT.

This clonotype was observed once. The V call is TRBV11-3, the J call TRBJ1-2; 9 bases are a match to TRBD1. The CDR3 length is 13 residues. CDR1 is SGHNT and CDR2 is YENEEA in the germline V gene. V was pared by 8 bases and J by 5 bases, with 6 bases of the junction left unmatched. CDR3 nucleotide sequence: TGTGCCAGCGGCGTGGGACAGGGATATGGCTACACCTTC. It codes for CASGVGQGYGYTF.

Comment on this clonotype: The junction differs from germline at one of its ends, possibly a read error. The chain is built from TRBV29-1 and TRBJ2-5; 7 bases are a match to TRBD1. The CDR3 spans 13 residues. The germline gives CDR1 SQVTM, CDR2 ANQGSEA. CDR3 in amino acids: CIVEKGAAETQYF. The CDR3 nucleotides read TGCATCGTTGAAAAGGGGGCTGCAGAGACCCAGTACTTC.